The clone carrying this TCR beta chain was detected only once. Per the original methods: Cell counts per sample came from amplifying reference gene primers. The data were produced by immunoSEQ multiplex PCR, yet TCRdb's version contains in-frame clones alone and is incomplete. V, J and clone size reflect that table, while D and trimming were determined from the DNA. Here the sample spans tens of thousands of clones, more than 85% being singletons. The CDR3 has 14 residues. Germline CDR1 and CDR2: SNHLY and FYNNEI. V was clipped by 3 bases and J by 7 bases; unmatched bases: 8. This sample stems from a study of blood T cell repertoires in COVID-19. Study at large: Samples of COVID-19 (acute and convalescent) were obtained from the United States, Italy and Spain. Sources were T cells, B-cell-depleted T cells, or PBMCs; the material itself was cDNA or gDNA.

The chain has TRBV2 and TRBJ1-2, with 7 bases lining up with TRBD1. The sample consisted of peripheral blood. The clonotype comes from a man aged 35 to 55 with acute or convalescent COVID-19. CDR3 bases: TGTGCCAGCAGTGATATGAGGGGGCGGGGTGGCTACACCTTC. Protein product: CASSDMRGRGGYTF.